The 30 T cell receptor beta chains below were found in one sample sequenced in a study of T cells in Graves' hyperthyroidism and ophthalmopathy. TCR beta CDR3 sequences were amplified from RNA transcripts. TCR CDR3 regions were first amplified by RT-PCR with HTBI primers. TCRdb re-called the multiplex PCR reads with MiXCR, one entry per CDR3 protein. This table holds more than 500,000 distinct CDR3 sequences, roughly 14% found once. The sample consisted of blood. The receptors originated from a woman aged 40-49 years with Graves' ophthalmopathy.

In its sample, this clonotype was seen once. V and J are TRBV12-3 or TRBV12-4 and TRBJ2-5; D might be TRBD2 (5 bases). Trimming shortened V by 4 bases and J by 5 bases, and 17 bases separated the two germline ends. The CDR3 covers 15 residues. This CDR3 reads CASSSSGLGLETQYF. DNA for the CDR3: TGTGCCAGCAGTTCCAGCGGTTTGGGGTTGGAGACCCAGTACTTC.

This clonotype showed up many times. The chain couples TRBV7-2 to TRBJ2-7; D gene ambiguous. The germline gives CDR1 SGHTA, CDR2 FQGNSA. CDR3 length: 15 residues. The V and J ends lost 5 bases and 3 bases respectively, with 17 bases between them. For the CDR3, the DNA is TGTGCCAGCAGCCCAACAAGCACTCTCTTCTACGAGCAGTACTTC. Its translation: CASSPTSTLFYEQYF.

This chain connects TRBV5-1 to TRBJ1-5, with D possibly being TRBD1 (5 bases). Germline CDR1 and CDR2: SGHRS and YFSETQ. The length of the CDR3 is 13 residues. Deletions cut 4 bases from V and 6 bases from J, with 11 bases between. The DNA of the CDR3 is TGCGCCAGCAGCGGTTTTGGGACTCAGCCCCAGCATTTT. Translated: CASSGFGTQPQHF.

This clonotype appeared many times. J is TRBJ2-5 and V is TRBV12-3 or TRBV12-4; TRBD1 might be the D (5 bases). V gave up 3 bases and J gave up 0 bases, with 8 bases separating them. This CDR3 is 14 amino acids long. The CDR3 sequence is CASSLYRNQETQYF. The DNA for the CDR3 is TGTGCCAGCAGTTTGTACAGGAACCAAGAGACCCAGTACTTC.

This clonotype turned up a few times. The chain is built from TRBV27 and TRBJ2-7, with 11 bases that match TRBD2. This CDR3 region has 17 residues. Germline V gene sequence: CDR1 MNHEY, CDR2 SMNVEV (reference sequence). V trimming: 8 bases; J trimming: 4 bases; junction bases outside the gene matches: 16. CDR3 coding DNA: TGTGCCAGCTGGCAGGACTGGGGTAGCGGGAGGGTTTACGAGCAGTACTTC. Amino acid sequence: CASWQDWGSGRVYEQYF.

Points on this clonotype: This clone may be a read error of a much larger clone one base away. The chain links TRBV2 to TRBJ1-1; D is unresolved. The germline CDR1 and CDR2 sequences are SNHLY and FYNNEI. The V end was cut by 4 bases, the J end by 1 base, with 19 bases between. This CDR3 is built from 17 residues. The CDR3 region has the DNA TGTGCCAGCAGTGGACCCAATTCGGGCAGCACGAACACTGAAGCTTTCTTT. Its translation is CASSGPNSGSTNTEAFF.

This clonotype was detected ten times or more. V and J are TRBV12-3 or TRBV12-4 and TRBJ1-5, with a tentative D call TRBD1 (6 bases). V was shortened by 4 bases and J by 6 bases, with 13 bases between the two germline ends. The CDR3 totals 14 residues. The chain's CDR3 is CASSYWGQGQPQHF. In DNA form, the CDR3 reads TGTGCCAGCAGTTATTGGGGGCAGGGTCAGCCCCAGCATTTT.

The chain links TRBV27 to TRBJ1-2, with 10 nucleotides matching TRBD1. With 2 bases clipped from V and 6 bases from J, the junction kept 6 bases outside the gene matches. The CDR3 is 15 residues long. Germline V gene data show CDR1 as MNHEY and CDR2 as SMNVEV (reference sequence). The CDR3 sequence is CASSLGDRGSNGYTF. The CDR3 region has the DNA TGTGCCAGCAGTTTAGGGGACAGGGGCTCGAATGGCTACACCTTC.

This clonotype was counted ten times or more. The J gene is TRBJ2-5, the V gene TRBV13, with D uncertain. Germline CDR1 and CDR2: PRHDT and FYEKMQ (reference sequence). The length of the CDR3 is 17 residues. The V gene lost 0 bases and the J gene lost 7 bases, with 21 bases spanning the gap. The CDR3 spells CASSLGGTVGLVGTQYF. The CDR3 nucleotides read TGTGCCAGCAGCTTAGGTGGTACAGTGGGTCTGGTTGGGACCCAGTACTTC.

The rearrangement links TRBV30 to TRBJ1-1; D is ambiguous. This CDR3 has 10 residues. Germline assignment: CDR1 GTSNPN and CDR2 SVGIG (reference sequence). Trimming shortened V by 5 bases and J by 6 bases, and 7 bases separated the two germline ends. CDR3 amino acids: CAWGYSEAFF. The CDR3 DNA reads TGTGCCTGGGGATACTCTGAAGCTTTCTTT.

The V gene is TRBV29-1, the J gene TRBJ1-1, with 8 positions matching TRBD1. The J segment lost 1 base and the V segment lost 8 bases, leaving 3 bases of the junction unmatched. The CDR3 sequence is 12 residues long. CDR1 SQVTM and CDR2 ANQGSEA come from the germline V gene. This CDR3 reads CSSDRGNTEAFF. CDR3 nucleotides: TGCAGCTCCGACAGGGGGAACACTGAAGCTTTCTTT. Full variable domain (outside the CDR3, taken from reference TRBV29-1 and TRBJ1-1): SAVISQKPSRDICQRGTSLTIQCQVDSQVTMMFWYRQQPGQSLTLIATANQGSEATYESGFVIDKFPISRPNLTFSTLTVSNMSPEDSSIYLCSSDRGNTEAFFGQGTRLTVV.

Many counts were recorded for this clonotype. The gene calls are TRBV30 and TRBJ1-1, with 7 bases that match TRBD1. With 1 base clipped from V and 6 bases from J, the junction kept 5 bases outside the gene matches. Germline values: CDR1 GTSNPN, CDR2 SVGIG (reference sequence). The CDR3 has 13 residues. The CDR3 region is CAWSADRFAEAFF. In nucleotides, the CDR3 is TGTGCCTGGAGTGCGGACAGGTTCGCTGAAGCTTTCTTT.

This clonotype was found many times. The genes are TRBV29-1 and TRBJ1-1; 9 positions match TRBD1. Germline assignment: CDR1 SQVTM and CDR2 ANQGSEA. Trimming removed 4 bases from V and 0 bases from J; junction bases left unmatched: 6. This CDR3 is built from 15 residues. The CDR3 coding sequence is TGCAGCGTTGGGGTGACAGGGGGATTGAACACTGAAGCTTTCTTT. This encodes CSVGVTGGLNTEAFF.

This clonotype showed up just a few times. V usage is TRBV6-1 and J usage is TRBJ2-7; D is undetermined. V lost 5 bases, J lost 7 bases, and 21 bases lay in between. This CDR3 is built from 15 residues. Germline V lookup: CDR1 MNHNS, CDR2 SASEGT. For the CDR3, the DNA is TGTGCCAGCAGTCCATTTCCTGGCCTGTCTGGTGAGCAGTACTTC. Residues: CASSPFPGLSGEQYF.

At least ten counts were recorded for this clonotype. The V and J genes are TRBV30 and TRBJ2-7; no clear D gene. The germline V and J ends were trimmed by 0 bases and 6 bases, with 12 bases remaining between them. The CDR3 covers 13 residues. Germline V gene lookup returns CDR1 GTSNPN and CDR2 SVGIG (reference sequence). CDR3 DNA: TGTGCCTGGAGTGTACATGGGCTATCCGAGCAGTACTTC. Translation gives CAWSVHGLSEQYF.

There are many counts of this clonotype. The J gene is TRBJ2-5, the V gene TRBV28; TRBD2 agrees at 9 bases. With 5 bases clipped from V and 5 bases from J, the junction kept 18 bases outside the gene matches. The CDR3 has 18 amino acids. Germline V gene data show CDR1 as MDHEN and CDR2 as SYDVKM. CDR3 residues: CASSPQWARREGWETQYF. The CDR3 nucleotides read TGTGCCAGCAGTCCCCAGTGGGCTCGGCGGGAGGGCTGGGAGACCCAGTACTTC.

This clonotype occurred many times. One end of the junction is discordant with germline, which a read error may explain. This sequence joins TRBV7-7 and TRBJ2-5; 9 positions agree with TRBD2. Germline CDR1 is SSHAT and CDR2 is FNYEAQ (reference sequence). CDR3 length equals 14 residues. The CDR3 DNA reads TGTGCTAGCAGCCCCGGGACTAGCAAAGAGACCCAGTACTTC. Translating gives CASSPGTSKETQYF. The full variable domain, rest sourced from reference TRBV7-7 and TRBJ2-5, is GAGVSQSPRYKVTKRGQDVTLRCDPISSHATLYWYQQALGQGPEFLTYFNYEAQPDKSGLPSDRFSAERPEGSISTLTIQRTEQRDSAMYRCASSPGTSKETQYFGPGTRLLVL.

At least ten counts were recorded for this clonotype. This chain connects TRBV28 to TRBJ2-4; D gene uncertain. Trimming shortened V by 5 bases and J by 0 bases, and 23 bases separated the two germline ends. The CDR3 length is 19 residues. Per germline, CDR1 MDHEN and CDR2 SYDVKM. Here the CDR3 DNA reads TGTGCCAGCAGTCCCCCCAGGTTCGCCCCCGGATTAGCCAAAAACATTCAGTACTTC. It yields the protein CASSPPRFAPGLAKNIQYF.

This clonotype showed up many times. The rearrangement joins TRBV28 to TRBJ2-7; perhaps TRBD2 as D (5 bases). The CDR3 totals 16 residues. The V end lost 4 bases, the J end lost 1 base, and 17 bases lay between the germline ends. In germline, CDR1 is MDHEN, CDR2 SYDVKM. The CDR3, as DNA: TGTGCCAGCAGTTCGCCTAGTGAGCGGATGTCCTACGAGCAGTACTTC. It specifies CASSSPSERMSYEQYF. Filled out from reference TRBV28 and TRBJ2-7, the complete variable domain reads DVKVTQSSRYLVKRTGEKVFLECVQDMDHENMFWYRQDPGLGLRLIYFSYDVKMKEKGDIPEGYSVSREKKERFSLILESASTNQTSMYLCASSSPSERMSYEQYFGPGTRLTVT.

Ten or more counts support this clonotype. This chain uses TRBV28 with TRBJ2-7; TRBD2 matches 10 bases. With 3 bases clipped from V and 2 bases from J, the junction kept 13 bases outside the gene matches. The CDR3 consists of 18 residues. CDR1 and CDR2 from the germline V gene are MDHEN and SYDVKM. This CDR3 is CASSFPTGGGLAAYEQYF. CDR3 coding DNA: TGTGCCAGCAGTTTCCCTACCGGGGGCGGACTAGCGGCCTACGAGCAGTACTTC.

This clonotype came up many times. The chain combines TRBV20-1 with TRBJ1-2; D possibly corresponds to TRBD1 (5 bases). V lost 3 bases and J 1 base, leaving 9 bases between the germline ends. The germline V gene encodes CDR1 DFQATT and CDR2 SNEGSKA (reference sequence). This CDR3 region has 13 residues. For the CDR3, the DNA is TGCAGTGCTAGGAACAGGAATAACTATGGCTACACCTTC. Protein: CSARNRNNYGYTF.

This clonotype was observed many times. The rearrangement joins TRBV7-9 to TRBJ2-7, with 9 bases aligning to TRBD1. The CDR3 runs 15 residues. V lost 4 bases to trimming and J lost 4 bases; unmatched junction nucleotides: 8. Germline values: CDR1 SEHNR, CDR2 FQNEAQ (reference sequence). CDR3 in amino acids: CASSSNRGRSYEQYF. CDR3 DNA sequence: TGTGCCAGCAGCTCCAACAGGGGGCGTTCTTACGAGCAGTACTTC. The variable domain in full, completed from reference TRBV7-9 and TRBJ2-7, reads DTGVSQNPRHKITKRGQNVTFRCDPISEHNRLYWYRQTLGQGPEFLTYFQNEAQLEKSRLLSDRFSAERPKGSFSTLEIQRTEQGDSAMYLCASSSNRGRSYEQYFGPGTRLTVT.

This clonotype was seen many times. This chain uses TRBV12-3 or TRBV12-4 with TRBJ1-1; D uncertain. The CDR3 runs 13 residues. V gave up 7 bases and J gave up 1 base, with 10 bases separating them. As DNA, the CDR3 is TGTGCCAGCAATTCGGAAGGGAACACTGAAGCTTTCTTT. Translation gives CASNSEGNTEAFF.

Ten or more counts support this clonotype. The chain uses TRBV6-1 and TRBJ2-7, with 7 bases lining up with TRBD2. The V segment lost 7 bases and the J segment 2 bases; nucleotides outside the gene matches: 5. Germline assignment: CDR1 MNHNS and CDR2 SASEGT. The CDR3 length is 13 residues. The CDR3, as DNA: TGTGCCAGCACATTAAGCGGGGCCTACGAGCAGTACTTC. This translates into CASTLSGAYEQYF.

Ten or more counts support this clonotype. V usage is TRBV24-1 and J usage is TRBJ2-7; D is possibly TRBD1 or TRBD2 (5 bases each). In germline, CDR1 is KGHDR, CDR2 SFDVKD. V was clipped by 3 bases and J by 1 base, with 9 bases between them. The CDR3 consists of 14 residues. The CDR3 spells CATSDPGRSYEQYF. CDR3 DNA: TGTGCCACCAGTGATCCGGGACGGTCCTACGAGCAGTACTTC.

The V gene is TRBV19, the J gene TRBJ1-5; tentative D call: TRBD1 (6 bases). Trimming left V 3 bases short and J 1 base short, with 13 bases between. The germline V gene encodes CDR1 LNHDA and CDR2 SQIVND (reference sequence). This CDR3 is built from 16 residues. The CDR3 DNA sequence: TGTGCCAGTAGTATCCAGGGGACTTTCAGCAATCAGCCCCAGCATTTT. Protein product: CASSIQGTFSNQPQHF.

This clonotype was seen at least ten times. This chain uses TRBV27 with TRBJ2-7, with unresolved D. Trimming took off 3 bases at V and 0 bases at J, with 9 bases between the two ends. The length of the CDR3 is 14 residues. CDR1 and CDR2 from the germline V gene are MNHEY and SMNVEV (reference sequence). The CDR3 DNA is TGTGCCAGCAGTTTGTCAGGACCCTCCTACGAGCAGTACTTC. Its protein is CASSLSGPSYEQYF.

The J gene is TRBJ1-1, the V gene TRBV4-1; 7 bases match TRBD1. V was clipped by 5 bases and J by 0 bases; unmatched bases: 9. The CDR3 sequence is 16 residues long. In germline, CDR1 is MGHRA, CDR2 YSYEKL. Written as DNA, the CDR3 is TGCGCCAGCAGCTCTCCGGGACAGAGAATGAACACTGAAGCTTTCTTT. It yields the protein CASSSPGQRMNTEAFF.

Ten or more counts support this clonotype. A much larger clone sits a single nucleotide away, making a read error possible. The genes are TRBV28 and TRBJ2-7; D gene unclear. V lost 5 bases and J 6 bases, leaving 8 bases between the germline ends. Germline-derived CDR1 and CDR2 are MDHEN and SYDVKM. The CDR3 sequence is 11 residues long. The CDR3 DNA sequence: TGTGCCAGCAGTGACCGCTGCGAGCAGTACTTC. Translating it yields CASSDRCEQYF.

This clonotype was recorded many times. The V call is TRBV2, the J call TRBJ1-2; possible D gene TRBD1, 5 bases. Germline values: CDR1 SNHLY, CDR2 FYNNEI. The CDR3 has 15 residues. Trimming took 5 bases from V and 0 from J, leaving 13 bases between them. The DNA for the CDR3 is TGTGCCAGCAGTACAGGATTTCTAGCTAACTATGGCTACACCTTC. Translation gives CASSTGFLANYGYTF.